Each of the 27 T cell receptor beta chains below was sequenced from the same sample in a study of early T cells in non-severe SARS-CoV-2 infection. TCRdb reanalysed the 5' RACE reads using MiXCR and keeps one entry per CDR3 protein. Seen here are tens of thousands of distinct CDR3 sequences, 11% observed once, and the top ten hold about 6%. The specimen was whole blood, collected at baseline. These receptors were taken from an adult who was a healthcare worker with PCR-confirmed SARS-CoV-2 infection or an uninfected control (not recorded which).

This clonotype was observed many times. The CDR3 sequence: CASSSAGWNSPLHF. The CDR3 coding sequence is TGTGCCAGCAGTTCCGCAGGATGGAATTCACCCCTCCACTTT. The rearrangement joins TRBV12-3 or TRBV12-4 to TRBJ1-6; D unresolved. V lost 4 bases and J lost 7, with 11 bases in between. The CDR3 runs 14 residues.

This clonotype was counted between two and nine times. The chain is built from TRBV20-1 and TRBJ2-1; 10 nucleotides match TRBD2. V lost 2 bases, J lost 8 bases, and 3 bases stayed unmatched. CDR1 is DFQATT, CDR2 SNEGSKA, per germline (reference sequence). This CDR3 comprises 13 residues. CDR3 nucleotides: TGCAGTGCTAGACTAGCGGGAGAGTATGAGCAGTTCTTC. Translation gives CSARLAGEYEQFF.

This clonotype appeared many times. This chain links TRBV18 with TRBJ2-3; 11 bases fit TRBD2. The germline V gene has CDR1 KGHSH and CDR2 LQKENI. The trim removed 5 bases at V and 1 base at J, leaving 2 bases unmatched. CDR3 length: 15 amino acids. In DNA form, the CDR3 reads TGTGCCAGCTCAGTACTAGCGGGGGGCACAGATACGCAGTATTTT. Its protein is CASSVLAGGTDTQYF.

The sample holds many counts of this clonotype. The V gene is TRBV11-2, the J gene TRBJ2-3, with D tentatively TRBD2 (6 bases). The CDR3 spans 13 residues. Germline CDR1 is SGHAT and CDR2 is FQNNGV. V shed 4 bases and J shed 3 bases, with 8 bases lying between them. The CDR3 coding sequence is TGTGCCAGCAGCTCACGGGGGACAGATACGCAGTATTTT. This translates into CASSSRGTDTQYF. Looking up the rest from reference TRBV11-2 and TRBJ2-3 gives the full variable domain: EAGVAQSPRYKIIEKRQSVAFWCNPISGHATLYWYQQILGQGPKLLIQFQNNGVVDDSQLPKDRFSAERLKGVDSTLKIQPAKLEDSAVYLCASSSRGTDTQYFGPGTRLTVL.

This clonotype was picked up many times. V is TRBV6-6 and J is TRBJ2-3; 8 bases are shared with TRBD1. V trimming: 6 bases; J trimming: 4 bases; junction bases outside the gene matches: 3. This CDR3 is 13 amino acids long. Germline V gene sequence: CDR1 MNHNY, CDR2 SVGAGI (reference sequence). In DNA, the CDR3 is TGTGCCAGCAGGACGACAGGGGCAGATACGCAGTATTTT. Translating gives CASRTTGADTQYF.

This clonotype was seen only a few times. The CDR3 spells CASSVALNTEAFF. The CDR3 DNA sequence: TGTGCCAGCAGCGTAGCTTTGAACACTGAAGCTTTCTTT. V usage is TRBV9 and J usage is TRBJ1-1; no firm D call. This CDR3 is 13 amino acids long. The germline V and J ends were trimmed by 0 bases and 0 bases, with 3 bases remaining between them. Looked up from germline, CDR1 is SGDLS and CDR2 is YYNGEE.

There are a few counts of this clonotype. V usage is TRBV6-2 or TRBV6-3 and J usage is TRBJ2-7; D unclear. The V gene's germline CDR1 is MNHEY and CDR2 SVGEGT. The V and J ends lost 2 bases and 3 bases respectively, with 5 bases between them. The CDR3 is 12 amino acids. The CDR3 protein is CASSYPFYEQYF. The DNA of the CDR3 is TGTGCCAGCAGTTACCCATTCTACGAGCAGTACTTC.

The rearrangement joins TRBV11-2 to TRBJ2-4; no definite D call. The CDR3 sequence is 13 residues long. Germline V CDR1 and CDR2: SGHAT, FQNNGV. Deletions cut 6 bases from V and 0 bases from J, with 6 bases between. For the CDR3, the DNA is TGTGCCAGCAGGCCTCTAGCCAAAAACATTCAGTACTTC. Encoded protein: CASRPLAKNIQYF.

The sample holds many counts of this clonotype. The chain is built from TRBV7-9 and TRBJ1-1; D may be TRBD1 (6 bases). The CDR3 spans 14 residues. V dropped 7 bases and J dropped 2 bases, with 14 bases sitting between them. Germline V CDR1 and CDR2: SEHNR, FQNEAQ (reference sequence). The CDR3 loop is CASKPGQGNTEAFF. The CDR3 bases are TGTGCCAGCAAGCCGGGACAAGGAAACACTGAAGCTTTCTTT. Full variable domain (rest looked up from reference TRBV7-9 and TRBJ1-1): DTGVSQNPRHKITKRGQNVTFRCDPISEHNRLYWYRQTLGQGPEFLTYFQNEAQLEKSRLLSDRFSAERPKGSFSTLEIQRTEQGDSAMYLCASKPGQGNTEAFFGQGTRLTVV.

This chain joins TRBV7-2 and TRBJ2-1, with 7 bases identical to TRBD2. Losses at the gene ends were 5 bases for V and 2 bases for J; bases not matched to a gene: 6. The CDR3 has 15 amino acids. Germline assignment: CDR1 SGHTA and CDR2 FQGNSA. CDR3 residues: CASSPSGGTYNEQFF. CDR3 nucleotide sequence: TGTGCCAGCAGCCCTAGCGGAGGAACCTACAATGAGCAGTTCTTC.

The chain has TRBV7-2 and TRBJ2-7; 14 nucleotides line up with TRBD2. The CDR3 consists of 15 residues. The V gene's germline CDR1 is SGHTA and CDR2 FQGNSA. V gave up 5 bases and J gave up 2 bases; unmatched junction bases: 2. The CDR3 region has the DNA TGTGCCAGCAGCCAGGGACTAGCGGGAGCCTACGAGCAGTACTTC. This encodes CASSQGLAGAYEQYF. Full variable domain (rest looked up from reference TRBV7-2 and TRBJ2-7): GAGVSQSPSNKVTEKGKDVELRCDPISGHTALYWYRQSLGQGLEFLIYFQGNSAPDKSGLPSDRFSAERTGGSVSTLTIQRTQQEDSAVYLCASSQGLAGAYEQYFGPGTRLTVT.

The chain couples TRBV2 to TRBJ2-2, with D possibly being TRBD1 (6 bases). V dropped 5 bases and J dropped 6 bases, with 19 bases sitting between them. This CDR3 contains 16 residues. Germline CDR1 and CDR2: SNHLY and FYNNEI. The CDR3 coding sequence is TGTGCCAGCAGTCGCGGAACAGGGTGGGAATCCGGGGAGCTGTTTTTT. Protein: CASSRGTGWESGELFF.

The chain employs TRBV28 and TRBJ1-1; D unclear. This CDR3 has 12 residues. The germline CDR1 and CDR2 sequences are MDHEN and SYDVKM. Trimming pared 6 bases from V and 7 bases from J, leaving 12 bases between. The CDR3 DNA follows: TGTGCCAGCAGGAGGGAAGTGGGTGAAGCTTTCTTT. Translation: CASRREVGEAFF.

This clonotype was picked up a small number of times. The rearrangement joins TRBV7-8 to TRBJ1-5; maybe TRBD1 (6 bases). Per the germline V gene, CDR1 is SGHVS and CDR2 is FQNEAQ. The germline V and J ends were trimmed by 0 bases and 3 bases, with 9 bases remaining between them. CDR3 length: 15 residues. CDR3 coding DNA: TGTGCCAGCAGCTTAGCGGGGGCCGCCAATCAGCCCCAGCATTTT. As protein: CASSLAGAANQPQHF.

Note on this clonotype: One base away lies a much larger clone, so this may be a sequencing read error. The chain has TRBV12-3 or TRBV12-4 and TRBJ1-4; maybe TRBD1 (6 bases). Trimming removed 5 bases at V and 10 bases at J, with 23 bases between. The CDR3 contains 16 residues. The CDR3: CASSPQGMPVGGKLFF. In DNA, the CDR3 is TGTGCCAGCAGTCCACAGGGTATGCCCGTGGGGGGAAAACTGTTTTTT.

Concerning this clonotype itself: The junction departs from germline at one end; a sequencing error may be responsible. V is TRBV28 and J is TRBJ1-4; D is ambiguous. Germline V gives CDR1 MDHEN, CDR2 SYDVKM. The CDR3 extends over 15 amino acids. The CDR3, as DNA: TGTGTCAGCAGTTCCAGTGCAGGCGGGGTTGAAAAACTGTTTTTT. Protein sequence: CVSSSSAGGVEKLFF.

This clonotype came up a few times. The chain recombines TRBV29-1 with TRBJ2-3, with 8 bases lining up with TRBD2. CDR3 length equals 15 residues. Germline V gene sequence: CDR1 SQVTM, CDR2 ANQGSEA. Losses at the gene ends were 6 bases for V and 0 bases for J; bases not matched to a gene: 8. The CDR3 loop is CSVQIAGTSTDTQYF. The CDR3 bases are TGCAGCGTCCAGATAGCGGGAACCAGCACAGATACGCAGTATTTT.

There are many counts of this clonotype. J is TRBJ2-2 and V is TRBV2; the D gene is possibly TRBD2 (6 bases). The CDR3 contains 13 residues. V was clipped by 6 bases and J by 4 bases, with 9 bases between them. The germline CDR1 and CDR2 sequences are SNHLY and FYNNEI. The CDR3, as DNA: TGTGCCAGCAGGGACTACAGCACCGGGGAGCTGTTTTTT. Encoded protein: CASRDYSTGELFF.

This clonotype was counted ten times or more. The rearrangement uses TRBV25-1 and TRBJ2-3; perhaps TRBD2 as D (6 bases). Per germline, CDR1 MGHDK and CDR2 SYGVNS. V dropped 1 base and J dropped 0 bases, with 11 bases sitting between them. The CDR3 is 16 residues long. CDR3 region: CASSEWAGSSTDTQYF. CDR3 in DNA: TGTGCCAGCAGTGAATGGGCGGGATCTAGCACAGATACGCAGTATTTT. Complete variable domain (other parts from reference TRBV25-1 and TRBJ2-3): EADIYQTPRYLVIGTGKKITLECSQTMGHDKMYWYQQDPGMELHLIHYSYGVNSTEKGDLSSESTVSRIRTEHFPLTLESARPSHTSQYLCASSEWAGSSTDTQYFGPGTRLTVL.

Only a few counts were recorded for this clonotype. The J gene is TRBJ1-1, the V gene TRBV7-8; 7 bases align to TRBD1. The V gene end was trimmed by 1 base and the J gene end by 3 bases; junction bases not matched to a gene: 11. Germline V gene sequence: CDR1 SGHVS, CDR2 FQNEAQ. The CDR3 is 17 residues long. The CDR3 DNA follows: TGTGCCAGCAGCTTAGGGGAAGGGGGCATCCGGGACACTGAAGCTTTCTTT. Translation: CASSLGEGGIRDTEAFF. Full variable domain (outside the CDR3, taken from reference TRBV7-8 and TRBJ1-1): GAGVSQSPRYKVAKRGQDVALRCDPISGHVSLFWYQQALGQGPEFLTYFQNEAQLDKSGLPSDRFFAERPEGSVSTLKIQRTQQEDSAVYLCASSLGEGGIRDTEAFFGQGTRLTVV.

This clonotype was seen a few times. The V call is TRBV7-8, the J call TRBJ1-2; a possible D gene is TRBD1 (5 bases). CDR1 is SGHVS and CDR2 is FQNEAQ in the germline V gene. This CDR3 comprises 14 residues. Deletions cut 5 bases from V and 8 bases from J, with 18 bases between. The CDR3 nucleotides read TGTGCCAGCAGCCATCGGGGGGAGATGCGCGGCTACACCTTC. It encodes CASSHRGEMRGYTF.

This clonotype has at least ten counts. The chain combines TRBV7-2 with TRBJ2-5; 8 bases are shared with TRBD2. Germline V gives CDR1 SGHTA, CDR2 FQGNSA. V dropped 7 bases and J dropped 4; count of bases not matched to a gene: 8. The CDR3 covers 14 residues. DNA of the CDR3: TGTGCCAGCACCGAAGGCGGGGGGCGAGAGACCCAGTACTTC. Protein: CASTEGGGRETQYF. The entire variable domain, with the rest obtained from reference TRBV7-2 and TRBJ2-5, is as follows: GAGVSQSPSNKVTEKGKDVELRCDPISGHTALYWYRQSLGQGLEFLIYFQGNSAPDKSGLPSDRFSAERTGGSVSTLTIQRTQQEDSAVYLCASTEGGGRETQYFGPGTRLLVL.

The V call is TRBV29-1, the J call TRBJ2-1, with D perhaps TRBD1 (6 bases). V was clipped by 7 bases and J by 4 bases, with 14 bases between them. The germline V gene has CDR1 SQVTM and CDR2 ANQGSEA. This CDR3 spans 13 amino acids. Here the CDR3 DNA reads TGCAGCGCCCGGGACACTGAATACAATGAGCAGTTCTTC. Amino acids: CSARDTEYNEQFF.

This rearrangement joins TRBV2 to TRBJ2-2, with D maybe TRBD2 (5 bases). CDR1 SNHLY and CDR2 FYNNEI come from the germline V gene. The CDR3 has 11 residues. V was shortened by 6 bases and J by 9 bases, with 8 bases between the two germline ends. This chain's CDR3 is CASRLVWELFF. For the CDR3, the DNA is TGTGCCAGCAGACTAGTCTGGGAGCTGTTTTTT. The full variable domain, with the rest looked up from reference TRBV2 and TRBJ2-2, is EPEVTQTPSHQVTQMGQEVILRCVPISNHLYFYWYRQILGQKVEFLVSFYNNEISEKSEIFDDQFSVERPDGSNFTLKIRSTKLEDSAMYFCASRLVWELFFGEGSRLTVL.

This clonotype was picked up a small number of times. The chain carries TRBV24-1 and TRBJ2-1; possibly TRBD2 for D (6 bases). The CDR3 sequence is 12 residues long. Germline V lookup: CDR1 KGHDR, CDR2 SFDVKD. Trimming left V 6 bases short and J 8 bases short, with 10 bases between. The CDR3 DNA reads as TGTGCCACCAGTCCGGAGGGGTATGAGCAGTTCTTC. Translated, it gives CATSPEGYEQFF.

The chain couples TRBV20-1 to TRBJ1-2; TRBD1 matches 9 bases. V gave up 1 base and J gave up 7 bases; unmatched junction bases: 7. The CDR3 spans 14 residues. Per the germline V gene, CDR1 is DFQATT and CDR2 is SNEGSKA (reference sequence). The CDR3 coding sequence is TGCAGTGCTAGAGGGGACAGGGCGTACGCTGGCTACACCTTC. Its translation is CSARGDRAYAGYTF.

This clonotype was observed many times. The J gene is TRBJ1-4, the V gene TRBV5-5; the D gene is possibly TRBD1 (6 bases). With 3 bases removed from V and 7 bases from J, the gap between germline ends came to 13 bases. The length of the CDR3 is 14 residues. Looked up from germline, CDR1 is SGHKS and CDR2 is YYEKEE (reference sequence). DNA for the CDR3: TGTGCCAGCAGCTCCGCAGGGGCTGGTGAAAAACTGTTTTTT. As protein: CASSSAGAGEKLFF. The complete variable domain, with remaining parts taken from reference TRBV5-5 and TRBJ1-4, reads DAGVTQSPTHLIKTRGQQVTLRCSPISGHKSVSWYQQVLGQGPQFIFQYYEKEERGRGNFPDRFSARQFPNYSSELNVNALLLGDSALYLCASSSAGAGEKLFFGSGTQLSVL.